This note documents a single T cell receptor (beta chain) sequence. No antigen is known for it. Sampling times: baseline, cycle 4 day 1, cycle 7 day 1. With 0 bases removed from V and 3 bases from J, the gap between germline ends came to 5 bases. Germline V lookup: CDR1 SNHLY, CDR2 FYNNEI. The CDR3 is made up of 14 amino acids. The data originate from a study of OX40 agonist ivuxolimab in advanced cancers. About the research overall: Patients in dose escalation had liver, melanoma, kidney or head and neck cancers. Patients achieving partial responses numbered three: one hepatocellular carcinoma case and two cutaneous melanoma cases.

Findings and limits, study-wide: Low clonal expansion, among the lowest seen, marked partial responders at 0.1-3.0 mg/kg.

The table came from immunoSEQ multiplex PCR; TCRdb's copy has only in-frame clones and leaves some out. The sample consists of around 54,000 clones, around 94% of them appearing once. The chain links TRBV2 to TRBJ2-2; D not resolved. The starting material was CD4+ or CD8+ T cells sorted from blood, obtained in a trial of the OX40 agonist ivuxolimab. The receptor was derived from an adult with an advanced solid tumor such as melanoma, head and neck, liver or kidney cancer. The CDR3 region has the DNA TGTGCCAGCAGTGAAGCGCGTGACACCGGGGAGCTGTTTTTT. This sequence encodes CASSEARDTGELFF.